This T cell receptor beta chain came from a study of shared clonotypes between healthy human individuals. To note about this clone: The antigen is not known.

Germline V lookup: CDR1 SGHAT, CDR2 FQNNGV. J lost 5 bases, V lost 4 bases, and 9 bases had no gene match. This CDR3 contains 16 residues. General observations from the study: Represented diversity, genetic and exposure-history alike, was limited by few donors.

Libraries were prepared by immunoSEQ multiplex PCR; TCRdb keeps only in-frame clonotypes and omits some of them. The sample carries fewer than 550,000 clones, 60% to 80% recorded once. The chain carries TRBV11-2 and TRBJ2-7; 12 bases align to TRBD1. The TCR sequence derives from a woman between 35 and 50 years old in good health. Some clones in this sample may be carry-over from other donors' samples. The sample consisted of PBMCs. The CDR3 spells CASSSFRDRGRNEQYF. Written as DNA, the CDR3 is TGTGCCAGCAGCTCTTTCCGGGACAGGGGGCGCAACGAGCAGTACTTC.